This TCR beta chain came from a study of T cell responses to AZD1222 COVID-19 vaccine. Profiling relied on immunoSEQ multiplex PCR, and the TCRdb table lists in-frame clones only, not all of them. The sample has 150,000 to 200,000 clones; 80% to 95% are singletons. The CDR3 length is 15 residues. Trimming cost V 2 bases and J 2 bases; bases outside gene matches: 3. CDR1 ENHRY and CDR2 SYGVKD come from the germline V gene. Points from the study as a whole: The donor cohort was predominantly white British with a female majority, and clonal diversity may have been underestimated.

With regard to this clone: What it binds is unknown.

The chain uses TRBV10-3 and TRBJ1-5; TRBD1 matches at 7 bases. The TCR was taken from an adult in good health. The source material was peripheral blood, sampled on day 0 of AZD1222 vaccination. The CDR3 reads CAISEGQGGNQPQHF. The CDR3 nucleotides are TGTGCCATCAGTGAGGGGCAGGGGGGCAATCAGCCCCAGCATTTT.